This T cell receptor (beta chain) originates from a study of CD8+CD57+ T cells in acquired aplastic anemia. The study, taken as a whole, reports: Any difference that existed in CD8+ Simpson's diversity between patients and controls was not significant. Shared by patients and controls, 25 to 30 CD8+ CDR3s were abundant in patients.

On this clonotype: Its antigen is unknown.

It was patients with CD8+CD57+ cell expansion by flow cytometry who were chosen for sequencing. Severe acquired aplastic anemia was present in every patient. Among the patients, none had received any therapy at the time of blood sampling. From germline, CDR1 is SGHVS and CDR2 FNYEAQ. Germline trimming cut 0 bases from V and 6 bases from J; bases unmatched to any gene: 5. This CDR3 has 15 amino acids. CDR3 and TCR beta VDJ profiling relied on genomic DNA as the template. One entry per CDR3 protein, called by TCRdb with MiXCR from the reads. Counted here are approximately 180,000 distinct CDR3 sequences, roughly 60% occurring once; the ten biggest clones make up roughly 42%.

The sample was sorted CD4+, CD8+, or CD8+CD57+ T cells (not recorded which) from PBMCs. The gene calls are TRBV7-6 and TRBJ2-3; 8 bases agree with TRBD2. This sequence originates from a human donor with aplastic anemia. The CDR3 DNA reads TGTGCCAGCAGCTTAGCGGGGACTAGTTGGGATACGCAGTATTTT. This codes for CASSLAGTSWDTQYF.